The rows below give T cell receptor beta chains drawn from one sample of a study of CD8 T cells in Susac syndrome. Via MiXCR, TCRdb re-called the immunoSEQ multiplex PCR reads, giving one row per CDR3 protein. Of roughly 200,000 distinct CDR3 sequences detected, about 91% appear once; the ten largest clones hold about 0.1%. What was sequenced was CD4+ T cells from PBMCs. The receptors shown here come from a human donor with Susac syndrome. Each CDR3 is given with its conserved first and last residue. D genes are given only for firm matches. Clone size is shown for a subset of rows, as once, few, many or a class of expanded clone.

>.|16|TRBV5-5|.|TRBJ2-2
TGTGCCAGCAGTACGAACTCACCAGGAAACACCGGGGAGCTGTTTTTT
CASSTNSPGNTGELFF
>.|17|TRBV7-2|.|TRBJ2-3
TGTGCCAGCAGCACCACTGCACAGCGCGTGCACACAGATACGCAGTATTTT
CASSTTAQRVHTDTQYF
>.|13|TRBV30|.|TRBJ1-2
TGTGCCTGGAGTAGGTACAGCTCCTATGGCTACACCTTC
CAWSRYSSYGYTF
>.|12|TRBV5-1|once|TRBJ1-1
TGCGCCAGCAGCTTGGTCGGCAGGAAAGCTTTCTTT
CASSLVGRKAFF
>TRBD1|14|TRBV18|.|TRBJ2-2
TGTGCCAGCATACAGGGGAAGATCACCGGGGAGCTGTTTTTT
CASIQGKITGELFF
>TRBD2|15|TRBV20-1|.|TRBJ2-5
TGCAGTGCTAGAGAAGGTAGCGGGGGGCAAGAGACCCAGTACTTC
CSAREGSGGQETQYF
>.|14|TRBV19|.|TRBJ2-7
TGTGCCAGTAGTCTGAGAGAGGGGCCCTACGAGCAGTACTTC
CASSLREGPYEQYF
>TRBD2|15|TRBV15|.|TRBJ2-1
TGTGCCACCAGCGAACTAGCGGGGCTTTACAATGAGCAGTTCTTC
CATSELAGLYNEQFF
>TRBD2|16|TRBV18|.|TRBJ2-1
TGTGCCAGCTCACCACTACTAGCGGGAGATTACAATGAGCAGTTCTTC
CASSPLLAGDYNEQFF
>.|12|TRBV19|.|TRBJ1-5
TGTGCCAGTAGTCTCTTGGGGCAGCCCCAGCATTTT
CASSLLGQPQHF
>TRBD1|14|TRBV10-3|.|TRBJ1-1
TGTGCCATCAGTGCGACCGACAGGGGTTCTGAAGCTTTCTTT
CAISATDRGSEAFF
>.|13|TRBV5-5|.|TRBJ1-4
TGTGCCAGCAGACCAACCACTAATGAAAAACTGTTTTTT
CASRPTTNEKLFF
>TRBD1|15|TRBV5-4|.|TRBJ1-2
TGTGCCAGCAGCTCCTTGGACAGGGGATATGGGGGCTACACCTTC
CASSSLDRGYGGYTF
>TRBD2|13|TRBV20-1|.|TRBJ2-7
TGCAGTGCACCGGGACTAGGAAACTACGAGCAGTACTTC
CSAPGLGNYEQYF
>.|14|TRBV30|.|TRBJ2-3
TGTGCCTGGAGCCCCGGGGCATACGCAGATACGCAGTATTTT
CAWSPGAYADTQYF
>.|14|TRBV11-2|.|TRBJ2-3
TGTGCCAGCAGCCCCTCTAGACATGCAGATACGCAGTATTTT
CASSPSRHADTQYF
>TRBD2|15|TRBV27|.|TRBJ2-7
TGTGCCAGCGGTCCGCTGAAGCGGGGGGGCTACGAGCAGTACTTC
CASGPLKRGGYEQYF
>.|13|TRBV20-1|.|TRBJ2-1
TGCAGTGCTAGAGCCCCAGACCTTAATGAGCAGTTCTTC
CSARAPDLNEQFF
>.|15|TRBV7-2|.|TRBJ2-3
TGTGCCAGCAGCCCCTGGGGTCGGGGCACAGATACGCAGTATTTT
CASSPWGRGTDTQYF
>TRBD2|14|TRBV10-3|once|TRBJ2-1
TGTGCCATCCCGAGTGGGAGGGTGGAGAATGAGCAGTTCTTC
CAIPSGRVENEQFF
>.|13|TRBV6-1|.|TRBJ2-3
TGTGCCAGTTATAATGCGCCCACAGATACGCAGTATTTT
CASYNAPTDTQYF
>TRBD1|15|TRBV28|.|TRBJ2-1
TGTGCCAGCAGTTCGACAGGGCTGACTTACAATGAGCAGTTCTTC
CASSSTGLTYNEQFF
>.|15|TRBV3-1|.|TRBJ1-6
TGTGCCAGCAGCCCCCGGGGGTCTTATAATTCACCCCTCCACTTT
CASSPRGSYNSPLHF